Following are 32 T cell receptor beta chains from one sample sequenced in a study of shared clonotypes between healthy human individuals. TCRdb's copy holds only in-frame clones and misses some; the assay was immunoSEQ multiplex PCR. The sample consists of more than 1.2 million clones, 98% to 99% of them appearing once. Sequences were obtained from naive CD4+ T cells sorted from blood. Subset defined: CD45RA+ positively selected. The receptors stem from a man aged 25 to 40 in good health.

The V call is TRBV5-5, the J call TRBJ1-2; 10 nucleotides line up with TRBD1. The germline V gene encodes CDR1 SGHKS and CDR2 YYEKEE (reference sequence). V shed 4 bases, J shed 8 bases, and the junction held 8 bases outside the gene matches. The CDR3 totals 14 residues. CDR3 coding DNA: TGTGCCAGCAGCGCGCCGGGACAGGGGCCCGGCTACACCTTC. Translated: CASSAPGQGPGYTF. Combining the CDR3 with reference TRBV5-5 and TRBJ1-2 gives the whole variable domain DAGVTQSPTHLIKTRGQQVTLRCSPISGHKSVSWYQQVLGQGPQFIFQYYEKEERGRGNFPDRFSARQFPNYSSELNVNALLLGDSALYLCASSAPGQGPGYTFGSGTRLTVV.

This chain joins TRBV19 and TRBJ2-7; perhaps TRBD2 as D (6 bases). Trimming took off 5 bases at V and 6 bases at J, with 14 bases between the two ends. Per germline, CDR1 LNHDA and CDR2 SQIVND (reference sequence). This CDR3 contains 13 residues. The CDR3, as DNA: TGTGCCAGTAGTGCGGGACGGAGTGGCGAGCAGTACTTC. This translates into CASSAGRSGEQYF.

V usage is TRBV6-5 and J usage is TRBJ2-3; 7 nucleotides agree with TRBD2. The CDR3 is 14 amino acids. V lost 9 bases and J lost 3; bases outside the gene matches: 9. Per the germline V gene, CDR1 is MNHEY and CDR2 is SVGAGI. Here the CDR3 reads CASQRSGKTDTQYF. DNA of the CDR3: TGTGCCAGTCAAAGGAGCGGGAAGACAGATACGCAGTATTTT.

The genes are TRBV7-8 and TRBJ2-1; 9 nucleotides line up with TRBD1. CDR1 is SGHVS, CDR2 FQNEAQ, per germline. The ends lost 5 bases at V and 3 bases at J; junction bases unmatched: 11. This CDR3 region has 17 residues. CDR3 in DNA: TGTGCCAGCAGCGAGAACTCCGGGACAGGGAACTACAATGAGCAGTTCTTC. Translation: CASSENSGTGNYNEQFF. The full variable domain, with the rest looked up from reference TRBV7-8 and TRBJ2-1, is GAGVSQSPRYKVAKRGQDVALRCDPISGHVSLFWYQQALGQGPEFLTYFQNEAQLDKSGLPSDRFFAERPEGSVSTLKIQRTQQEDSAVYLCASSENSGTGNYNEQFFGPGTRLTVL.

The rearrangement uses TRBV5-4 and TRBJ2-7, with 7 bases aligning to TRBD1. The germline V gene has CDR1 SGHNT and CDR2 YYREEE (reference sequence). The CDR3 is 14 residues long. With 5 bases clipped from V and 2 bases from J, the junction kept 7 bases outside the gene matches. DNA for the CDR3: TGTGCCAGCAGTCCTCAGACAGGGCCCTACGAGCAGTACTTC. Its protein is CASSPQTGPYEQYF.

The CDR3 reads CASRVLSGANVLTF. CDR3 coding DNA: TGTGCCAGCAGGGTGCTATCTGGGGCCAACGTCCTGACTTTC. This chain links TRBV13 with TRBJ2-6; D is ambiguous. The CDR3 covers 14 residues. The V end lost 6 bases, the J end lost 1 base, and 7 bases lay between the germline ends. Germline V gene data show CDR1 as PRHDT and CDR2 as FYEKMQ (reference sequence). The variable domain in full, with the rest retrieved from reference TRBV13 and TRBJ2-6, is AAGVIQSPRHLIKEKRETATLKCYPIPRHDTVYWYQQGPGQDPQFLISFYEKMQSDKGSIPDRFSAQQFSDYHSELNMSSLELGDSALYFCASRVLSGANVLTFGAGSRLTVL.

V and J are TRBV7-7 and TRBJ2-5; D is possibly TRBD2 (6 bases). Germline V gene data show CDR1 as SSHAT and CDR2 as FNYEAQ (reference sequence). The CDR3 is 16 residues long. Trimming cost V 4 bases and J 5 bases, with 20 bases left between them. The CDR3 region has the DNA TGTGCCAGCAGCTGCCCCTCACTAGCACCTTCGGAGACCCAGTACTTC. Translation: CASSCPSLAPSETQYF.

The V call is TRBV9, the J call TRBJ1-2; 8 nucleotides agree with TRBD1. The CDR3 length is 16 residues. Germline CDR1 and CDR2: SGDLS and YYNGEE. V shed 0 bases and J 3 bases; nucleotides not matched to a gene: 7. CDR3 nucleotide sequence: TGTGCCAGCAGCGTAGCAGCTGGACAGGGATACTATGGCTACACCTTC. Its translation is CASSVAAGQGYYGYTF.

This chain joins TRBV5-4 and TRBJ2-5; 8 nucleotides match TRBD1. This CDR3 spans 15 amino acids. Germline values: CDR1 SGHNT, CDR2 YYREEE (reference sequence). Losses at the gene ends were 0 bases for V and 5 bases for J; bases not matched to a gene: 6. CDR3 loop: CASSLEPGGYETQYF. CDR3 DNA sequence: TGTGCCAGCAGCTTGGAGCCAGGGGGCTACGAGACCCAGTACTTC.

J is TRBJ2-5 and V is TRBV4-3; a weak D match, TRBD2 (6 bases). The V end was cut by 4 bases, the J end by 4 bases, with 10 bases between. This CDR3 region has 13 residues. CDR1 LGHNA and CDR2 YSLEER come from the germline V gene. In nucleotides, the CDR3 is TGCGCCAGCAGCCGCGGGGTAACAGAGACCCAGTACTTC. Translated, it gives CASSRGVTETQYF.

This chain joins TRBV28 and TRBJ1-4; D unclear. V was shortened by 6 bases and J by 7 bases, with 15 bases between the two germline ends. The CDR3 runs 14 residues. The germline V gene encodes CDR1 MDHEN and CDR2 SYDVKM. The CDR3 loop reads CASRLGAVAEKLFF. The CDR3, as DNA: TGTGCCAGCAGATTAGGCGCGGTGGCTGAAAAACTGTTTTTT.

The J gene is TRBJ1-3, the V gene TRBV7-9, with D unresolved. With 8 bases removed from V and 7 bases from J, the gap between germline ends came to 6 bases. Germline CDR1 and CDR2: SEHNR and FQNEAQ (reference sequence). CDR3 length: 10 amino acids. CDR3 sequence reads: CASLPNTIYF. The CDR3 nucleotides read TGTGCCAGCCTTCCCAACACCATATATTTT.

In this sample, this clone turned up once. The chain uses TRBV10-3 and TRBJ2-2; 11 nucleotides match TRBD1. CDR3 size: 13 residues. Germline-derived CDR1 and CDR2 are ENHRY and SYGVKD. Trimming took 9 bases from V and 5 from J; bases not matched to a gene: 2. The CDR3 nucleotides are TGTGCCATGGGGACAGGGGGGACCGGGGAGCTGTTTTTT. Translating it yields CAMGTGGTGELFF.

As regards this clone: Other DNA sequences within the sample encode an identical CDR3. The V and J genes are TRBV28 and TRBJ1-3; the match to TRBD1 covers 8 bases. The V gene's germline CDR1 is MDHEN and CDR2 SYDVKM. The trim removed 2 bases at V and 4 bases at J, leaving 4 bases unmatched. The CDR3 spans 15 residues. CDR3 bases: TGTGCCAGCAGTTTACCCGACAGGGGCGGAAACACCATATATTTT. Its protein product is CASSLPDRGGNTIYF. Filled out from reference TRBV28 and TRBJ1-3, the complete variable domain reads DVKVTQSSRYLVKRTGEKVFLECVQDMDHENMFWYRQDPGLGLRLIYFSYDVKMKEKGDIPEGYSVSREKKERFSLILESASTNQTSMYLCASSLPDRGGNTIYFGEGSWLTVV.

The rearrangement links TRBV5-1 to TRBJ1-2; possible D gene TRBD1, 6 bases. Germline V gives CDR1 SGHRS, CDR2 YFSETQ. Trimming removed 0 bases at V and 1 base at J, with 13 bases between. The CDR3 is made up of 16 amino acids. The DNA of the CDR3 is TGCGCCAGCAGCTTGGCCGGCTCAGGGGATAACTATGGCTACACCTTC. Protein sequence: CASSLAGSGDNYGYTF. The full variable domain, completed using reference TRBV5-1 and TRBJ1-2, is KAGVTQTPRYLIKTRGQQVTLSCSPISGHRSVSWYQQTPGQGLQFLFEYFSETQRNKGNFPGRFSGRQFSNSRSEMNVSTLELGDSALYLCASSLAGSGDNYGYTFGSGTRLTVV.

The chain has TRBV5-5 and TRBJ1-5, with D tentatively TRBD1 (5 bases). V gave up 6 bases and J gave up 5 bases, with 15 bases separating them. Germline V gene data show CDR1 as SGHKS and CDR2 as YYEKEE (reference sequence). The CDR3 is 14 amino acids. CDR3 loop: CASTSWQGDQPQHF. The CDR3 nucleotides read TGTGCCAGCACCTCGTGGCAGGGCGATCAGCCCCAGCATTTT.

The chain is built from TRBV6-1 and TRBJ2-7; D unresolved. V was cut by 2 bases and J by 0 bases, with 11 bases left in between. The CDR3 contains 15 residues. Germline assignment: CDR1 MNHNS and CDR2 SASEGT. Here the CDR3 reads CASSELLRSSYEQYF. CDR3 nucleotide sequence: TGTGCCAGCAGTGAACTGCTTCGGAGCTCCTACGAGCAGTACTTC.

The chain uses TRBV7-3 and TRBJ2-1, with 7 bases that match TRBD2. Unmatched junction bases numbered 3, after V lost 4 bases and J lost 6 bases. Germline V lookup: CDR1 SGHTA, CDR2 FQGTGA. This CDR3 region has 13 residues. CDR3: CASSSGLVNEQFF. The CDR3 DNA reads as TGTGCCAGCAGCTCAGGACTAGTCAATGAGCAGTTCTTC.

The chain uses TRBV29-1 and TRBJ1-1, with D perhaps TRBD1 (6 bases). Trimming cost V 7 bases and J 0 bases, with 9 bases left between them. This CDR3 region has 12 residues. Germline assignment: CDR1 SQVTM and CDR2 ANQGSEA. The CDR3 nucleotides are TGCAGCGGAACAGGGTTGAACACTGAAGCTTTCTTT. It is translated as CSGTGLNTEAFF.

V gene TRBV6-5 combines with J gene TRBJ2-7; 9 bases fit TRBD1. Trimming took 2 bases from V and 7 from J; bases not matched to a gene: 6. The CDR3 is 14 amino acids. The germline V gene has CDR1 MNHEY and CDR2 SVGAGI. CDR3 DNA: TGTGCCAGCAGTTACACGGGGACAGGGATTGAGCAGTACTTC. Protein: CASSYTGTGIEQYF.

CDR3 protein: CASSPSGQGLNTEAFF. CDR3 bases: TGCGCCAGCAGCCCGTCGGGACAGGGGTTGAACACTGAAGCTTTCTTT. The rearrangement joins TRBV4-3 to TRBJ1-1; 10 bases align to TRBD1. This CDR3 contains 16 residues. With V trimmed by 4 bases and J by 0 bases, 5 bases remained unmatched. Germline V gives CDR1 LGHNA, CDR2 YSLEER.

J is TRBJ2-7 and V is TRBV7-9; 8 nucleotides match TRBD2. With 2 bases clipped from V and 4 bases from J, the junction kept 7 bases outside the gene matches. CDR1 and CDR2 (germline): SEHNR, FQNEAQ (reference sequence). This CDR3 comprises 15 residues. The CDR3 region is CASSLLAGKSYEQYF. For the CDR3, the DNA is TGTGCCAGCAGCTTATTAGCGGGAAAGTCTTACGAGCAGTACTTC.

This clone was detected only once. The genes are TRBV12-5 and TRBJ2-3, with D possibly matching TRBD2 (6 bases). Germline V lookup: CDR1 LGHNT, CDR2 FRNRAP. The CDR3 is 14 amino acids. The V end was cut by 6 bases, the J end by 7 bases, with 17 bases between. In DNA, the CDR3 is TGTGCTAGTGGACTACACGGGACTTTGAATACGCAGTATTTT. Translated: CASGLHGTLNTQYF.

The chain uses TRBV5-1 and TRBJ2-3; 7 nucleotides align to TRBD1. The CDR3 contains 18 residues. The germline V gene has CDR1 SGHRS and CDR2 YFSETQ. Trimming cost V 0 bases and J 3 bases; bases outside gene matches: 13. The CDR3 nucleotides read TGCGCCAGCAGCTTGGAATTAGGAGCAACAGGGGTTACAGATACGCAGTATTTT. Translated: CASSLELGATGVTDTQYF.

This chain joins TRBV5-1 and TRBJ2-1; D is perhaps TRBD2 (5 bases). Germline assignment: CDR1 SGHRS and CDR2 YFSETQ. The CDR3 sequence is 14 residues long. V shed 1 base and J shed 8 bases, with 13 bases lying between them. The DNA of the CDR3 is TGCGCCAGCAGCTTGCCAGCGGAATGGGATGAGCAGTTCTTC. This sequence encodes CASSLPAEWDEQFF.

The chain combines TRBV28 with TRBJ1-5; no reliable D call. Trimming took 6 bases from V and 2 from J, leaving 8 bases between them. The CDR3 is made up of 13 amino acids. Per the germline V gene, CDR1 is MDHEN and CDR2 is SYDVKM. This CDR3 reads CASSRRGNQPQHF. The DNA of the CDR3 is TGTGCCAGCAGCCGGAGAGGCAATCAGCCCCAGCATTTT. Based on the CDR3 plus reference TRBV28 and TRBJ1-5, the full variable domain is DVKVTQSSRYLVKRTGEKVFLECVQDMDHENMFWYRQDPGLGLRLIYFSYDVKMKEKGDIPEGYSVSREKKERFSLILESASTNQTSMYLCASSRRGNQPQHFGDGTRLSIL.

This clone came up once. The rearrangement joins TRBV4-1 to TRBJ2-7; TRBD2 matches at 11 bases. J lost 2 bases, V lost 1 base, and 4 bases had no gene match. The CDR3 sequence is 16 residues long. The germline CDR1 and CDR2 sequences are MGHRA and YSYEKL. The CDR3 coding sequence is TGCGCCAGCAGCCAAGTGGTACTAGCGGGGGCCTACGAGCAGTACTTC. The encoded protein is CASSQVVLAGAYEQYF.

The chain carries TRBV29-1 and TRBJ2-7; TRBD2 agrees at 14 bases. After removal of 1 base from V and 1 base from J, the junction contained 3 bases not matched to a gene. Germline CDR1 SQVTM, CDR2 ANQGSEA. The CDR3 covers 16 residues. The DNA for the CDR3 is TGCAGCGTTGAAGGGACTAGCGGGAGGAGATCCTACGAGCAGTACTTC. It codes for CSVEGTSGRRSYEQYF.

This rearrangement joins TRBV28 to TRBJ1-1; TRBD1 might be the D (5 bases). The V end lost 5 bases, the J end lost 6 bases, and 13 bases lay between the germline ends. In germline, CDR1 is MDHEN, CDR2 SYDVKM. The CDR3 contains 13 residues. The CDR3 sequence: CASSQPVGAEAFF. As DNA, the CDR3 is TGTGCCAGCAGTCAACCTGTGGGGGCTGAAGCTTTCTTT.

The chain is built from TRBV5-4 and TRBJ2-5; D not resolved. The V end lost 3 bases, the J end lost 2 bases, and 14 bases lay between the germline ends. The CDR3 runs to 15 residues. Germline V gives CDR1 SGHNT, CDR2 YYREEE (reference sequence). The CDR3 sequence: CASSSPTDIQETQYF. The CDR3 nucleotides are TGTGCCAGCAGCTCACCGACTGACATACAAGAGACCCAGTACTTC.

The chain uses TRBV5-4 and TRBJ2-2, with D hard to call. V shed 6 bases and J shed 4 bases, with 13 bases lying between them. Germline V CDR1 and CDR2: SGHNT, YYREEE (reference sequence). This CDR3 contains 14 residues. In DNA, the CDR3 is TGTGCCAGCACCCCCCTAGGGTCCACCGGGGAGCTGTTTTTT. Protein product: CASTPLGSTGELFF. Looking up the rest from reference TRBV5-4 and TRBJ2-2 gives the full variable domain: ETGVTQSPTHLIKTRGQQVTLRCSSQSGHNTVSWYQQALGQGPQFIFQYYREEENGRGNFPPRFSGLQFPNYSSELNVNALELDDSALYLCASTPLGSTGELFFGEGSRLTVL.

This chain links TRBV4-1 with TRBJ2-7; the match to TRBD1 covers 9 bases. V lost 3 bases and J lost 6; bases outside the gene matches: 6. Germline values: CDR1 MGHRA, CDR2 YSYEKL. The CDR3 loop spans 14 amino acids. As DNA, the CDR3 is TGCGCCAGCAGCCAGCCGGGACAGGGTGTCGAGCAGTACTTC. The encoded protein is CASSQPGQGVEQYF.